The T cell receptor (beta chain) described here comes from a study of graft-versus-host responses after intestinal transplantation. Study at large: Each recipient received anti-thymocyte globulin induction, then tacrolimus and steroids for three to four years. General study results and limits: Early post-transplant falls in HvG clones accompanied the peak levels of circulating GvH clones.

Generated by immunoSEQ multiplex PCR, the TCRdb table keeps only in-frame clones and is missing some. Of almost 70,000 clones listed, more than 90% are singletons. As for this clone: Its antigen is not known.

V lost 5 bases, J lost 0 bases, and 2 bases lay in between. Germline V CDR1 and CDR2: SNHLY, FYNNEI. This CDR3 spans 11 amino acids. Specimen: bone marrow, collected 734 days after intestinal transplantation. V usage is TRBV2 and J usage is TRBJ2-7; D is uncertain. The sequence derives from a human patient who received an intestinal transplant, so some T cells may come from the graft donor. The CDR3 loop is CASSLSYEQYF. DNA of the CDR3: TGTGCCAGCAGTCTCTCCTACGAGCAGTACTTC.